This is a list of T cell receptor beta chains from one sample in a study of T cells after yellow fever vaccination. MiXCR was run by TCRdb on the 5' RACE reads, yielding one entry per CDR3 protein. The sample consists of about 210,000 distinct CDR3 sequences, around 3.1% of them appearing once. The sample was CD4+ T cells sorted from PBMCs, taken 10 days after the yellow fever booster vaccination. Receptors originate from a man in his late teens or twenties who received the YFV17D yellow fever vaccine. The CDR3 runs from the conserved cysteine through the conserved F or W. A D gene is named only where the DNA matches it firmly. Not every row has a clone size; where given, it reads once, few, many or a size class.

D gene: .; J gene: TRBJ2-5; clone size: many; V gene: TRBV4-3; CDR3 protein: CASSQDALGGTQYF; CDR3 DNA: TGCGCCAGCAGCCAAGATGCCTTGGGAGGGACCCAGTACTTC
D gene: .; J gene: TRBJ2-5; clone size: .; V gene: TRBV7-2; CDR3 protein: CASTPGGALETQYF; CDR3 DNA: TGTGCCAGCACCCCCGGCGGGGCTTTGGAGACCCAGTACTTC
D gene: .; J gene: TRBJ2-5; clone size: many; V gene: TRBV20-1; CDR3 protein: CSATSRQGKETQYF; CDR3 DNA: TGCAGTGCGACTAGTAGGCAGGGGAAAGAGACCCAGTACTTC
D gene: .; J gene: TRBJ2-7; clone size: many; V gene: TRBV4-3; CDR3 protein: CASSQERSSYEQYF; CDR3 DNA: TGCGCCAGCAGCCAAGAAAGGAGCTCCTACGAGCAGTACTTC
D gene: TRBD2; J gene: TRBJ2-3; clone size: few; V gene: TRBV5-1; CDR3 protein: CASSLGSSGGPDTQYF; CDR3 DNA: TGCGCCAGCAGCTTGGGAAGTTCGGGGGGGCCAGATACGCAGTATTTT
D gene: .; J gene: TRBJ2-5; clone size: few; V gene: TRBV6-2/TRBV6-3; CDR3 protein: CATFSGGGETQYF; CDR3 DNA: TGTGCCACCTTCTCAGGAGGTGGAGAGACCCAGTACTTC
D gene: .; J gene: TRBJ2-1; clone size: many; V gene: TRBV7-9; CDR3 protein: CASSSQMREFF; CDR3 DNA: TGTGCCAGCAGCTCCCAGATGAGGGAGTTCTTC
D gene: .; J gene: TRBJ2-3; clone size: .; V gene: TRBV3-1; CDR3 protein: CASSQGLGGLGPDTQYF; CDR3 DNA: TGTGCCAGCAGCCAAGGCTTAGGGGGACTGGGTCCAGATACGCAGTATTTT
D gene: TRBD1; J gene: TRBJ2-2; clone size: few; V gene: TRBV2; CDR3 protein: CASTTHRGPGTGELFF; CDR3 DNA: TGTGCCAGCACTACCCACAGGGGGCCGGGGACCGGGGAGCTGTTTTTT
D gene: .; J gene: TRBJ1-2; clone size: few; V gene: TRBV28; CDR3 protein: CASSTSGLGYTF; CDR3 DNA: TGTGCCAGTTCCACGTCCGGCCTAGGCTACACCTTC
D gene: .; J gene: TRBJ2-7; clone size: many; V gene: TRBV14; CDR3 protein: CASSSSSEQYF; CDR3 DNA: TGTGCCAGCAGCTCAAGCTCCGAGCAGTACTTC
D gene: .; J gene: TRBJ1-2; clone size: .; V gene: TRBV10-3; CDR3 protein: CAATGHNVNYGYTF; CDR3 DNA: TGTGCCGCCACGGGACACAACGTTAACTATGGCTACACCTTC
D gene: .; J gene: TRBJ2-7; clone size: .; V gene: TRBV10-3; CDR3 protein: CAISRTGTGVYEQYF; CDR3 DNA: TGTGCCATCAGTAGAACCGGGACGGGGGTCTACGAGCAGTACTTC
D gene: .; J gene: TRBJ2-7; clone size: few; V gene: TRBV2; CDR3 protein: CASREGYGPFYEQYF; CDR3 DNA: TGTGCCAGCAGGGAAGGTTACGGACCCTTCTACGAGCAGTACTTC
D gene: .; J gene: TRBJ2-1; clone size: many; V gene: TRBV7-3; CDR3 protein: CASSLGAEQFF; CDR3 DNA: TGTGCCAGCAGCCTGGGCGCCGAGCAGTTCTTC
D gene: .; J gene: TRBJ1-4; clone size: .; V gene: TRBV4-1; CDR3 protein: CASSQGRIGVLEKLFF; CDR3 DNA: TGCGCCAGCAGCCAAGGGAGGATTGGGGTCCTAGAAAAACTGTTTTTT
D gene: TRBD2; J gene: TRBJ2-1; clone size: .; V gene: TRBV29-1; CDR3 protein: CSVEIPFGGASYNEQFF; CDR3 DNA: TGCAGCGTTGAAATCCCCTTCGGGGGGGCCTCCTACAATGAGCAGTTCTTC
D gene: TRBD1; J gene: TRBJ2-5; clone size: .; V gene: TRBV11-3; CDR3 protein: CASSRTGLRETQYF; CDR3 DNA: TGTGCCAGCAGCCGGACAGGGCTCCGGGAGACCCAGTACTTC
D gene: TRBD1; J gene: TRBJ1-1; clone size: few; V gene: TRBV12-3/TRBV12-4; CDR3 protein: CASSLYQTGGNTEAFF; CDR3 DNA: TGTGCCAGCAGTTTATACCAGACAGGGGGTAACACTGAAGCTTTCTTT
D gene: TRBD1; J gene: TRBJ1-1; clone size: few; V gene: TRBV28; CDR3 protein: CASSAPTRQGGEAFF; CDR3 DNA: TGTGCCAGCAGTGCGCCAACAAGACAGGGAGGCGAAGCTTTCTTT
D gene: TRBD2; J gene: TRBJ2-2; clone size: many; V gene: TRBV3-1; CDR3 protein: CASSQGGTRELFF; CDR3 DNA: TGTGCCAGCAGCCAGGGAGGGACCCGGGAGCTGTTTTTT
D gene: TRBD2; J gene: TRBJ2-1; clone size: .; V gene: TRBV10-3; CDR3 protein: CAIKLAGGPHEQFF; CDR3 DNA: TGTGCCATCAAGCTAGCGGGGGGGCCCCATGAGCAGTTCTTC
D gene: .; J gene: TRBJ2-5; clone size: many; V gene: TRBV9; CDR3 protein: CASSVGRGLIQETQYF; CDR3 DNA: TGTGCCAGCAGCGTAGGCAGGGGCCTAATCCAAGAGACCCAGTACTTC
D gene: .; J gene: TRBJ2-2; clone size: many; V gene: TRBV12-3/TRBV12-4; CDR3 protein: CASSFGHTGELFF; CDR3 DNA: TGTGCCAGCAGTTTTGGACACACCGGGGAGCTGTTTTTT
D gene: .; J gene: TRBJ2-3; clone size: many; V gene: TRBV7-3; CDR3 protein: CASSRFTGYTQYF; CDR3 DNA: TGTGCCAGCAGCCGTTTTACAGGGTATACGCAGTATTTT
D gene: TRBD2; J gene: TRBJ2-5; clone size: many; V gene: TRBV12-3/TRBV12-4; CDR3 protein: CASSLESGGRGETQYF; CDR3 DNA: TGTGCCAGCAGTTTAGAAAGCGGGGGACGCGGAGAGACCCAGTACTTC
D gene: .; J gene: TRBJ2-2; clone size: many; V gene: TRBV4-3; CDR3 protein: CASSLFTGNTGELFF; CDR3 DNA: TGCGCCAGCAGCCTATTCACGGGTAACACCGGGGAGCTGTTTTTT
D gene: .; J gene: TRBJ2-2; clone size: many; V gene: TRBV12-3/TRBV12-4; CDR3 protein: CASSWQMAGELFF; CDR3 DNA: TGTGCCAGCAGTTGGCAGATGGCCGGGGAGCTGTTTTTT
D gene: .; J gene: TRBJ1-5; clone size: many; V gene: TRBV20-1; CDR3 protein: CSARDGVGGEQPQHF; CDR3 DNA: TGCAGTGCTAGAGATGGGGTGGGAGGAGAGCAGCCCCAGCATTTT
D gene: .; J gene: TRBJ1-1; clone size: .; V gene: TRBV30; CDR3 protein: CAWRGGNTEAFF; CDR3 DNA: TGTGCCTGGAGGGGAGGGAACACTGAAGCTTTCTTT
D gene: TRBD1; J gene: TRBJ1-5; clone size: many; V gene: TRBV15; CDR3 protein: CATSRERQGNQPQHF; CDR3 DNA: TGTGCCACCAGCAGAGAAAGACAGGGGAATCAGCCCCAGCATTTT
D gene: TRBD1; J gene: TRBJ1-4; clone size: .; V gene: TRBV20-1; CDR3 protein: CSASRTGATNEKLFF; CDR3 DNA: TGCAGTGCTAGTCGGACAGGGGCAACTAATGAAAAACTGTTTTTT
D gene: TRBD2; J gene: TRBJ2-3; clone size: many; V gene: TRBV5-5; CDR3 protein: CASIRLTSGSADTQYF; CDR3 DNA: TGTGCCAGCATCCGATTGACTAGCGGGAGTGCAGATACGCAGTATTTT
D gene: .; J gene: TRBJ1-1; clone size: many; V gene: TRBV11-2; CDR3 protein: CASSWLGAANTEAFF; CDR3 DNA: TGTGCCAGCAGCTGGCTGGGGGCTGCGAACACTGAAGCTTTCTTT
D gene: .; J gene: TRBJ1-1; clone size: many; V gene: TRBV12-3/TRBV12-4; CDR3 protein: CASNLGDTEAFF; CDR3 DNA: TGTGCCAGCAACCTTGGAGACACTGAAGCTTTCTTT
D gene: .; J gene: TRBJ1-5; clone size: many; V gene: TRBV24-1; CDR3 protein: CKIQHSNQPQHF; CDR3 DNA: TGTAAGATACAGCATAGCAATCAGCCCCAGCATTTT
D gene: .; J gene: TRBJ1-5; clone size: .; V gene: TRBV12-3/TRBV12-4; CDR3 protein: CASSFGSPGNQPQHF; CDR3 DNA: TGTGCCAGCAGTTTCGGTTCCCCCGGCAATCAGCCCCAGCATTTT
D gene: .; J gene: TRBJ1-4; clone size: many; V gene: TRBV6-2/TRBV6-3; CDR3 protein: CASTSRREANEKLFF; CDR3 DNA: TGTGCCAGCACCTCCAGACGGGAGGCGAACGAAAAACTGTTTTTT
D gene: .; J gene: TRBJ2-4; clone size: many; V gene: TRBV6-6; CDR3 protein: CASSYSKWEAKNIQYF; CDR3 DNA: TGTGCCAGCAGTTACTCGAAATGGGAGGCCAAAAACATTCAGTACTTC
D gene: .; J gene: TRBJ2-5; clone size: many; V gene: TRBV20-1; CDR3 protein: CSALGETQYF; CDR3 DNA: TGCAGTGCTTTAGGAGAGACCCAGTACTTC
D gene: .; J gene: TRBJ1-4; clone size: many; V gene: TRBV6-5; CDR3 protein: CASSDGWTTATNEKLFF; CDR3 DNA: TGTGCCAGCAGTGACGGGTGGACAACTGCAACTAATGAAAAACTGTTTTTT
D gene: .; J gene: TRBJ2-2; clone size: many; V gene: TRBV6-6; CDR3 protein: CASNVGQGSNTGELFF; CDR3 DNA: TGTGCCAGCAACGTGGGGCAAGGTTCGAACACCGGGGAGCTGTTTTTT
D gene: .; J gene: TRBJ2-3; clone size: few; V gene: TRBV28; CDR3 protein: CASSLKGADTQYF; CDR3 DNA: TGTGCCAGCAGTTTAAAAGGGGCAGATACGCAGTATTTT
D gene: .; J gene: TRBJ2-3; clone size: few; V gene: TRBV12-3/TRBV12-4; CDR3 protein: CASILWASTDTQYF; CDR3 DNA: TGTGCCAGCATCCTTTGGGCTAGCACAGATACGCAGTATTTT
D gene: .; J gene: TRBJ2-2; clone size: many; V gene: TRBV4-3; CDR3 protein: CASSQDDSPRRELFF; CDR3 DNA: TGCGCCAGCAGCCAAGATGACTCCCCGAGGAGGGAGCTGTTTTTT
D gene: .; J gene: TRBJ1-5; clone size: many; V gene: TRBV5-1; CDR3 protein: CASSIEGRQDQPQHF; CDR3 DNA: TGCGCCAGCAGCATAGAGGGCCGGCAAGATCAGCCCCAGCATTTT
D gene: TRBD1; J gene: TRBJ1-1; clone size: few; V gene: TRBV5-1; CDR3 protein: CASSLIGQGEAFF; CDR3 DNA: TGCGCCAGCAGCTTGATCGGACAGGGGGAAGCTTTCTTT
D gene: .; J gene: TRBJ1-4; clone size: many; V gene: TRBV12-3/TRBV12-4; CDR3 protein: CASSESTNEKLFF; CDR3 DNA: TGTGCCAGCAGTGAGAGTACTAATGAAAAACTGTTTTTT
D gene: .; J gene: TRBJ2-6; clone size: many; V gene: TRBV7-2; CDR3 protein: CASSLRGPLTF; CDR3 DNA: TGTGCCAGCAGCTTACGAGGGCCCTTGACTTTC
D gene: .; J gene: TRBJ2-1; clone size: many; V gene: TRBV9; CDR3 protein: CASSGSWGGEQFF; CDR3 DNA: TGTGCCAGCAGCGGTTCGTGGGGAGGTGAGCAGTTCTTC
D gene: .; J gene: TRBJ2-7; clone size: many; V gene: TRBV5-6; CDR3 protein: CASSPLGISYEQYF; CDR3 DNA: TGTGCCAGCAGCCCCCTAGGGATCTCCTACGAGCAGTACTTC
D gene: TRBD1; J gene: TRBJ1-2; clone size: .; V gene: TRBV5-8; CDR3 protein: CASSTTGTDGYTF; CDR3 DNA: TGTGCCAGCAGCACGACCGGGACAGATGGCTACACCTTC
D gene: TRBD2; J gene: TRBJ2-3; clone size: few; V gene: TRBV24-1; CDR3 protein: CATSEPGTGGLAGVTDTQYF; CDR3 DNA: TGTGCCACCAGTGAACCCGGGACAGGGGGACTAGCGGGGGTAACAGATACGCAGTATTTT
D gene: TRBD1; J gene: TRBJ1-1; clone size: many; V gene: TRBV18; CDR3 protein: CASSSTGTENTEAFF; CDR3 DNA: TGTGCCAGCTCATCAACCGGGACAGAAAACACTGAAGCTTTCTTT
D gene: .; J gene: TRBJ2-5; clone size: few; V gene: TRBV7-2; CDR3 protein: CASSLSSSTVETQYF; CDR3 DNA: TGTGCCAGCAGCTTGTCGTCGTCCACGGTCGAGACCCAGTACTTC
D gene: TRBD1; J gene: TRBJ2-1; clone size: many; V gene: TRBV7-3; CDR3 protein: CASSAGTGGLMYNEQFF; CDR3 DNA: TGTGCCAGCAGCGCCGGGACAGGGGGCCTAATGTACAATGAGCAGTTCTTC
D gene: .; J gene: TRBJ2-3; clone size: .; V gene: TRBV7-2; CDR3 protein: CASSFEGVADTQYF; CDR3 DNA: TGTGCCAGCAGCTTCGAGGGGGTGGCAGATACGCAGTATTTT
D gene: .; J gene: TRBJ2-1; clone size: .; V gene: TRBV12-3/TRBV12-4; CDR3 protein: CASSLVHRDEQFF; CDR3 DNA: TGTGCCAGCAGTTTAGTCCACAGGGATGAGCAGTTCTTC
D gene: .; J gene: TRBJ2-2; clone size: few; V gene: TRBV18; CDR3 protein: CASSATTSFNTGELFF; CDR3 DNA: TGTGCCAGCTCCGCTACGACTAGTTTCAACACCGGGGAGCTGTTTTTT